Listed here are 27 T cell receptor beta chains from one sample, sequenced in a study of T-cell memory formation after mild COVID-19. MiXCR was run by TCRdb on the 5' RACE reads, yielding one entry per CDR3 protein. The table includes 550,000 to 650,000 distinct CDR3 sequences, around 15% detected once. Sequencing input: PBMCs or a T cell subset sorted from them (not recorded which). The receptors come from an adult woman who had mild COVID-19 (a few samples of this study predate the infection). Cell type and time point are not known.

This clonotype was seen a handful of times. V gene TRBV5-1 combines with J gene TRBJ2-1; D uncertain. The germline V gene encodes CDR1 SGHRS and CDR2 YFSETQ. CDR3 length: 14 amino acids. Trimming removed 5 bases from V and 0 bases from J, with 9 bases in between. The CDR3 nucleotides read TGCGCCAGCAGTAAGGACGACTCCTACAATGAGCAGTTCTTC. Amino acids: CASSKDDSYNEQFF.

The V and J genes are TRBV30 and TRBJ2-7, with D perhaps TRBD2 (7 bases). The CDR3 has 14 residues. Germline V gives CDR1 GTSNPN, CDR2 SVGIG (reference sequence). Trimming removed 3 bases from V and 3 bases from J, with 15 bases in between. The CDR3 DNA is TGTGCCTGGAGCACGGGGAGGGGGGACTACGAGCAGTACTTC. This codes for CAWSTGRGDYEQYF.

The chain is built from TRBV5-1 and TRBJ2-1; TRBD1 is a possible D gene (6 bases). The CDR3 runs 14 residues. Germline V gene data show CDR1 as SGHRS and CDR2 as YFSETQ. V lost 5 bases to trimming and J lost 4 bases, with 13 bases between them. The CDR3, as DNA: TGCGCCAGCAGTCCGGACAGCATATACAATGAGCAGTTCTTC. Translated, it gives CASSPDSIYNEQFF.

A few counts support this clonotype. This chain joins TRBV20-1 and TRBJ1-2; 9 nucleotides line up with TRBD1. V lost 2 bases, J lost 4 bases, and 14 bases stayed unmatched. The CDR3 runs to 17 residues. CDR1 is DFQATT, CDR2 SNEGSKA, per germline (reference sequence). CDR3 loop: CSARLRTGALQFYGYTF. CDR3 bases: TGCAGTGCTAGACTCCGGACAGGGGCACTACAATTCTATGGCTACACCTTC.

As concerns this clonotype: One end of the junction does not line up with germline, which may come from a read error. The chain is built from TRBV12-3 or TRBV12-4 and TRBJ2-3; perhaps TRBD1 as D (5 bases). CDR3 size: 12 residues. CDR3 region: CASSSSTVTQYF. CDR3 bases: TGTGCCAGCAGCTCATCGACAGTTACGCAGTATTTT.

The CDR3: CASSSEGLAVNEQFF. CDR3 DNA sequence: TGTGCCAGTAGTTCCGAGGGACTAGCGGTCAATGAGCAGTTCTTC. The chain uses TRBV19 and TRBJ2-1; 11 bases match TRBD2. The V gene end was trimmed by 5 bases and the J gene end by 6 bases; junction bases not matched to a gene: 6. This CDR3 has 15 residues. Germline V gene lookup returns CDR1 LNHDA and CDR2 SQIVND (reference sequence). Using reference TRBV19 and TRBJ2-1 for the parts outside the CDR3, the full variable domain is DGGITQSPKYLFRKEGQNVTLSCEQNLNHDAMYWYRQDPGQGLRLIYYSQIVNDFQKGDIAEGYSVSREKKESFPLTVTSAQKNPTAFYLCASSSEGLAVNEQFFGPGTRLTVL.

This clonotype was detected only once. This chain connects TRBV20-1 to TRBJ2-1; 14 nucleotides line up with TRBD2. Looked up from germline, CDR1 is DFQATT and CDR2 is SNEGSKA (reference sequence). The CDR3 is made up of 14 amino acids. The trim removed 6 bases at V and 13 bases at J, leaving 11 bases unmatched. The CDR3 sequence is CSARGLAGGGAQFF. CDR3 in DNA: TGCAGTGCCCGAGGACTAGCGGGGGGAGGGGCTCAGTTCTTC.

The sample holds a few counts of this clonotype. V is TRBV5-1 and J is TRBJ2-3; D is possibly TRBD1 (6 bases). Trimming took off 2 bases at V and 4 bases at J, with 11 bases between the two ends. This CDR3 has 14 amino acids. Germline assignment: CDR1 SGHRS and CDR2 YFSETQ. CDR3 amino acids: CASSLQGPPDTQYF. As DNA, the CDR3 is TGCGCCAGCAGCTTACAGGGCCCCCCAGATACGCAGTATTTT.

The chain links TRBV9 to TRBJ1-2; D is ambiguous. The CDR3 length is 12 residues. Germline V gives CDR1 SGDLS, CDR2 YYNGEE. V shed 7 bases and J shed 4 bases, with 11 bases lying between them. The CDR3 nucleotides read TGTGCCAGCTATGGGGAGTCCTATGGCTACACCTTC. Its protein product is CASYGESYGYTF.

As concerns this clonotype: One junction end disagrees with the germline gene, perhaps due to a read error. This chain joins TRBV2 and TRBJ2-2, with 9 bases lining up with TRBD1. The CDR3 length is 15 residues. Germline V lookup: CDR1 SNHLY, CDR2 FYNNEI. CDR3 in amino acids: CASSRTGVNTGELIF. The DNA for the CDR3 is TGTGCCAGCAGTCGGACAGGGGTGAACACCGGGGAGCTGATTTTT. Based on the CDR3 plus reference TRBV2 and TRBJ2-2, the full variable domain is EPEVTQTPSHQVTQMGQEVILRCVPISNHLYFYWYRQILGQKVEFLVSFYNNEISEKSEIFDDQFSVERPDGSNFTLKIRSTKLEDSAMYFCASSRTGVNTGELIFGEGSRLTVL.

The rearrangement links TRBV7-9 to TRBJ2-7; D unclear. V was pared by 4 bases and J by 5 bases, with 6 bases between. The CDR3 has 11 amino acids. Germline CDR1 and CDR2: SEHNR and FQNEAQ (reference sequence). Here the CDR3 reads CASSYNNEQYF. Here the CDR3 DNA reads TGTGCCAGCAGCTATAATAACGAGCAGTACTTC.

In its sample, this clonotype was seen a few times. V gene TRBV5-1 combines with J gene TRBJ1-1, with TRBD1 matching 7 bases. Looked up from germline, CDR1 is SGHRS and CDR2 is YFSETQ. J gave up 4 bases and V 0 bases, and 6 bases lay outside the gene matches. The CDR3 sequence is 15 residues long. DNA for the CDR3: TGCGCCAGCAGCTTGGATGTCAGGGGGTTCACTGAAGCTTTCTTT. Its translation is CASSLDVRGFTEAFF.

This clonotype has a count of ten or more. The chain recombines TRBV12-3 or TRBV12-4 with TRBJ2-5; 12 nucleotides line up with TRBD2. The CDR3 contains 15 residues. V shed 4 bases and J 2 bases; nucleotides not matched to a gene: 2. CDR3: CASSSSGGAQETQYF. The CDR3 coding sequence is TGTGCCAGCAGTTCTAGCGGGGGGGCTCAAGAGACCCAGTACTTC.

This clonotype showed up many times. The chain links TRBV12-3 or TRBV12-4 to TRBJ1-6; no clear D gene. Between the trimmed V and J ends, which lost 1 base and 5 bases, there was a span of 6 bases. The CDR3 loop spans 14 amino acids. CDR3 loop: CASSLGQDNSPLHF. DNA for the CDR3: TGTGCCAGCAGTTTAGGGCAGGATAATTCACCCCTCCACTTT.

The V and J genes are TRBV7-9 and TRBJ1-2, with D possibly TRBD1 on 5 matching bases. This CDR3 region has 13 residues. V gave up 5 bases and J gave up 5 bases, with 12 bases separating them. Germline loops: CDR1 SEHNR, CDR2 FQNEAQ (reference sequence). CDR3: CASSVWWGYGYTF. The CDR3 region has the DNA TGTGCCAGCAGCGTCTGGTGGGGGTATGGCTACACCTTC.

At least ten counts were recorded for this clonotype. V usage is TRBV12-3 or TRBV12-4 and J usage is TRBJ1-1, with D possibly TRBD1 on 5 matching bases. This CDR3 has 14 amino acids. Trimming stripped 5 bases from V and 4 bases from J, with 14 bases between. The CDR3: CASSPWGSVTEAFF. CDR3 DNA: TGTGCCAGCAGTCCTTGGGGGTCCGTCACTGAAGCTTTCTTT.

This clonotype was counted only a few times. The J gene is TRBJ2-7, the V gene TRBV21-1; the D call in the table, TRBD2, was not verified against the DNA. TRBV21-1 is designated a pseudogene. The CDR3 covers 16 residues. CDR3 nucleotide sequence: TGTGCCAGCAGCAAAAGGGGGAGGACAGGCCCCTACGAGCAGTACTTC. Protein product: CASSKRGRTGPYEQYF.

This chain joins TRBV10-2 and TRBJ2-1; D is possibly TRBD1 (6 bases). V was cut by 8 bases and J by 7 bases, with 18 bases left in between. Germline loops: CDR1 WSHSY, CDR2 SAAADI. The CDR3 is 14 residues long. The DNA for the CDR3 is TGCGCCAGCGAAACCCGGGACACCGTGAATGAGCAGTTCTTC. Protein: CASETRDTVNEQFF.

This clonotype has at least ten counts. The V call is TRBV5-6, the J call TRBJ2-1; D gene uncertain. The V gene's germline CDR1 is SGHDT and CDR2 YYEEEE. This CDR3 spans 11 amino acids. Trimming took off 1 base at V and 6 bases at J, with 2 bases between the two ends. In DNA form, the CDR3 reads TGTGCCAGCAGCTTGTTCAATGAGCAGTTCTTC. Its protein product is CASSLFNEQFF.

This clonotype was observed a handful of times. This sequence joins TRBV11-3 and TRBJ2-1; 13 positions agree with TRBD2. The V gene's germline CDR1 is SGHNT and CDR2 YENEEA. J lost 6 bases, V lost 0 bases, and 2 bases had no gene match. This CDR3 region has 16 residues. The CDR3 DNA sequence: TGTGCCAGCAGCTTAGAAGGACTAGCGGGAGCCAATGAGCAGTTCTTC. It codes for CASSLEGLAGANEQFF.

This clonotype has a handful of counts. The rearrangement joins TRBV6-5 to TRBJ2-7; no definite D call. V was clipped by 3 bases and J by 3 bases, with 21 bases between them. CDR3 size: 17 residues. The germline V gene encodes CDR1 MNHEY and CDR2 SVGAGI. CDR3 sequence reads: CASSYSRRAQANYEQYF. The CDR3 DNA reads as TGTGCCAGCAGTTATTCACGACGGGCTCAGGCGAACTACGAGCAGTACTTC.

This clonotype showed up just a few times. The gene calls are TRBV27 and TRBJ2-7; 8 nucleotides match TRBD1. Losses at the gene ends were 6 bases for V and 2 bases for J; bases not matched to a gene: 6. Germline V lookup: CDR1 MNHEY, CDR2 SMNVEV (reference sequence). The CDR3 runs 14 residues. CDR3 bases: TGTGCCAGCAGCAGACAGGGGCTTCCCTACGAGCAGTACTTC. Translated: CASSRQGLPYEQYF.

This rearrangement joins TRBV7-6 to TRBJ2-1; D not resolved. The CDR3 totals 16 residues. Between the trimmed V and J ends, which lost 5 bases and 1 base, there was a span of 15 bases. Per the germline V gene, CDR1 is SGHVS and CDR2 is FNYEAQ. The CDR3 DNA follows: TGTGCCAGCAGCCCCACCTCAGGCGTTTCCTACAATGAGCAGTTCTTC. Its protein is CASSPTSGVSYNEQFF. The full variable domain, rest sourced from reference TRBV7-6 and TRBJ2-1, is GAGVSQSPRYKVTKRGQDVALRCDPISGHVSLYWYRQALGQGPEFLTYFNYEAQQDKSGLPNDRFSAERPEGSISTLTIQRTEQRDSAMYRCASSPTSGVSYNEQFFGPGTRLTVL.

The chain uses TRBV7-9 and TRBJ2-1; TRBD2 matches 10 bases. CDR3 length equals 16 residues. Germline assignment: CDR1 SEHNR and CDR2 FQNEAQ (reference sequence). J was trimmed by 4 bases and V by 4 bases; bases with no gene match: 7. This CDR3 reads CASSSHLAGDYNEQFF. CDR3 bases: TGTGCCAGCAGCTCCCATCTAGCGGGGGATTACAATGAGCAGTTCTTC. Using reference TRBV7-9 and TRBJ2-1 for the parts outside the CDR3, the full variable domain is DTGVSQNPRHKITKRGQNVTFRCDPISEHNRLYWYRQTLGQGPEFLTYFQNEAQLEKSRLLSDRFSAERPKGSFSTLEIQRTEQGDSAMYLCASSSHLAGDYNEQFFGPGTRLTVL.

This clonotype was observed at least ten times. J is TRBJ1-2 and V is TRBV20-1; no reliable D call. The CDR3 sequence is 17 residues long. Trimming pared 0 bases from V and 3 bases from J, leaving 20 bases between. Germline V gene data show CDR1 as DFQATT and CDR2 as SNEGSKA (reference sequence). The CDR3 DNA follows: TGCAGTGCTAGAGATCCCTGGGGAACCCCCGGTGACTATGGCTACACCTTC. Translating gives CSARDPWGTPGDYGYTF.

The rearrangement uses TRBV5-1 and TRBJ2-2; perhaps TRBD2 as D (5 bases). The CDR3 length is 14 residues. Germline V gene sequence: CDR1 SGHRS, CDR2 YFSETQ. The ends were cut back, 4 bases at V and 4 bases at J, with 11 bases in the middle. The chain's CDR3 is CASSTPLVTGELFF. In DNA form, the CDR3 reads TGCGCCAGCAGCACGCCACTAGTCACCGGGGAGCTGTTTTTT.

This clonotype came up a few times. This sequence joins TRBV7-9 and TRBJ1-6; no reliable D call. The CDR3 is 16 residues long. V was shortened by 3 bases and J by 10 bases, with 19 bases between the two germline ends. Germline CDR1 SEHNR, CDR2 FQNEAQ (reference sequence). This chain's CDR3 is CASSFSISGEDSPLHF. For the CDR3, the DNA is TGTGCCAGCAGCTTTTCCATCTCCGGGGAAGACTCACCCCTCCACTTT.